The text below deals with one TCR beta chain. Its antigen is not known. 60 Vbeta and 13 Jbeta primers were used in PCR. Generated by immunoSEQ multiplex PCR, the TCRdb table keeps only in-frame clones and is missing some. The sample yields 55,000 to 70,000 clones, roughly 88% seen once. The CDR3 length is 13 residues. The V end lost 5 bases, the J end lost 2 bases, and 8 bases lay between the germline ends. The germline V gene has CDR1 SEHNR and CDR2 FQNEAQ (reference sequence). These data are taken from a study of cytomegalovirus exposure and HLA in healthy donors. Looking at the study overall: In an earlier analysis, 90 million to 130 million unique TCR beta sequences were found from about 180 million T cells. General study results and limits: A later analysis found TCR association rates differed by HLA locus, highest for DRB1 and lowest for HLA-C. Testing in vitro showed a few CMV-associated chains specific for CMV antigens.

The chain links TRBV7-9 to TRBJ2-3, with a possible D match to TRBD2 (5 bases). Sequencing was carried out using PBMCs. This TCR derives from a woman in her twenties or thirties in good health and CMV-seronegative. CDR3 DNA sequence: TGTGCCAGCAGCCCACTAGACACAGATACGCAGTATTTT. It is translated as CASSPLDTDTQYF.